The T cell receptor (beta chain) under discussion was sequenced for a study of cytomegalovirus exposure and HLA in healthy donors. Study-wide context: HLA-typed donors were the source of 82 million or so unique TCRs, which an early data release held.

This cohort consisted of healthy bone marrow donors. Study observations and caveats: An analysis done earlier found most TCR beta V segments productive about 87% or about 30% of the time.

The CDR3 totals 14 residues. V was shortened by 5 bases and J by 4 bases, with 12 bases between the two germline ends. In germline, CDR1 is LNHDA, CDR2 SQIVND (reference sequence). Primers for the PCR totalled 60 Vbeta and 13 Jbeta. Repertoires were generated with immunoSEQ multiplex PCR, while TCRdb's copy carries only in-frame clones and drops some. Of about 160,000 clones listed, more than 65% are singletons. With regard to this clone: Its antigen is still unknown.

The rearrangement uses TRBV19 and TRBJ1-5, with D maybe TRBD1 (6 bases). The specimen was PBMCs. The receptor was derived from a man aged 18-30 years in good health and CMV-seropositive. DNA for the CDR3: TGTGCCAGTAGTCAGGGGACGGTTAATCAGCCCCAGCATTTT. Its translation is CASSQGTVNQPQHF.